This T cell receptor (beta chain) was retrieved from a study of blood T cells in healthy people across ages. This clonotype showed up just a few times. Through a sample-barcoded 5' primer and a J-beta primer mix, a second PCR was run for roughly 6 to 11 cycles. TCRdb used MiXCR to reprocess the 5' RACE reads, holding one entry per CDR3 protein. This sample has hundreds of thousands of distinct CDR3 sequences, with approximately 52% found just once. V lost 5 bases to trimming and J lost 6 bases, with 14 bases between them. The CDR3 runs to 15 residues. The V and J genes are TRBV12-3 or TRBV12-4 and TRBJ1-6, with D perhaps matching TRBD1 (5 bases). The TCR comes from an elderly woman in good health. Sequenced input: blood. The CDR3: CASSLDRVSNSPLHF. The CDR3 bases are TGTGCCAGCAGTCTCGACAGAGTCTCTAATTCACCCCTCCACTTT.